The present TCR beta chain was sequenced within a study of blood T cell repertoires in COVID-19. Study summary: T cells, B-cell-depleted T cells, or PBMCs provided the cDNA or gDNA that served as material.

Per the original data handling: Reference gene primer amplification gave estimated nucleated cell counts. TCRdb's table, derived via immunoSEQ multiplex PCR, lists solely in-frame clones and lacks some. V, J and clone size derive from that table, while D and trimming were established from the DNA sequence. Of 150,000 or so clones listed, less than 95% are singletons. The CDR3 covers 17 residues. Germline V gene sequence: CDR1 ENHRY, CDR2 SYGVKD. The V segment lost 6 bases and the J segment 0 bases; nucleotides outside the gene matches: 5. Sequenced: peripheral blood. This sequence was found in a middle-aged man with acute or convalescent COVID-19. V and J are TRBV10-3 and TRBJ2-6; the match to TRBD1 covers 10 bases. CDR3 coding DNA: TGTGCCATCAGGACGACAGGGGGCAGCTCTGGGGCCAACGTCCTGACTTTC. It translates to CAIRTTGGSSGANVLTF.